Sequencing of this T cell receptor beta chain was carried out in a study of CD8+ T cells in alopecia areata. cDNA prepared by RNA extraction and subsequent reverse transcription served as the template for sequencing. Generated by immunoSEQ multiplex PCR, the TCRdb table keeps only in-frame clones and is missing some. The table includes tens of thousands of clones, roughly 80% detected once. This CDR3 is built from 18 residues. The germline gives CDR1 MNHEY, CDR2 SMNVEV (reference sequence). With V trimmed by 2 bases and J by 0 bases, 9 bases remained unmatched. The chain joins TRBV27 to TRBJ2-3; 9 nucleotides align to TRBD2. The sequence was obtained from a human donor with alopecia areata. The sequenced sample consisted of NKG2D-low CD8+ T cells sorted from blood. For the CDR3, the DNA is TGTGCCAGCAGTTTAGACTCCAGCGGGGGGCCTAGCACAGATACGCAGTATTTT. Protein: CASSLDSSGGPSTDTQYF.